This passage covers 15 T cell receptor beta chains from one sample sequenced in a study of T cell changes during pregnancy in multiple sclerosis. Sequenced by immunoSEQ multiplex PCR; TCRdb stores in-frame clones only, minus some. The table records about 100,000 clones, about nine tenths of them present only once. The sample was peripheral blood, taken in the second trimester of pregnancy. The receptors were sampled from a female donor in good health, enrolled as a control in a pregnancy study.

The rearrangement joins TRBV4-1 to TRBJ2-7; 11 positions match TRBD2. Trimming took 4 bases from V and 3 from J; bases not matched to a gene: 5. The length of the CDR3 is 15 residues. Germline loops: CDR1 MGHRA, CDR2 YSYEKL. CDR3 DNA sequence: TGCGCCAGCAGCCTTGGGACTAGCGGTTACTACGAGCAGTACTTC. Translation: CASSLGTSGYYEQYF.

This chain uses TRBV7-7 with TRBJ2-5; 8 bases map to TRBD2. Germline assignment: CDR1 SSHAT and CDR2 FNYEAQ (reference sequence). The CDR3 has 16 residues. The trim removed 5 bases at V and 2 bases at J, leaving 10 bases unmatched. DNA of the CDR3: TGTGCCAGCAGCCCGGAGGGACTAGTTAATCAAGAGACCCAGTACTTC. It yields the protein CASSPEGLVNQETQYF.

This chain joins TRBV28 and TRBJ2-7, with D perhaps matching TRBD2 (5 bases). Trimming took 7 bases from V and 0 from J, leaving 16 bases between them. Germline CDR1 is MDHEN and CDR2 is SYDVKM. There are 15 residues in the CDR3. In DNA form, the CDR3 reads TGTGCCAGCATGCCGGGATCCTCTAGCTCCTACGAGCAGTACTTC. Translating gives CASMPGSSSSYEQYF.

The J gene is TRBJ2-7, the V gene TRBV5-4, with 10 bases matching TRBD1. Unmatched junction bases numbered 3, after V lost 2 bases and J lost 4 bases. In germline, CDR1 is SGHNT, CDR2 YYREEE (reference sequence). This CDR3 has 14 amino acids. The CDR3 DNA is TGTGCCAGCAGCTTAGACAGGGGGCGGTACGAGCAGTACTTC. Translating it yields CASSLDRGRYEQYF. Complete variable domain (other parts from reference TRBV5-4 and TRBJ2-7): ETGVTQSPTHLIKTRGQQVTLRCSSQSGHNTVSWYQQALGQGPQFIFQYYREEENGRGNFPPRFSGLQFPNYSSELNVNALELDDSALYLCASSLDRGRYEQYFGPGTRLTVT.

The chain has TRBV15 and TRBJ1-3; D unresolved. The CDR3 consists of 15 residues. The germline V and J ends were trimmed by 1 base and 0 bases, with 7 bases remaining between them. The germline V gene encodes CDR1 LNHNV and CDR2 YYDKDF (reference sequence). CDR3 amino acids: CATSRAGSSGNTIYF. The CDR3 nucleotides read TGTGCCACCAGCAGAGCGGGATCCTCTGGAAACACCATATATTTT.

The gene calls are TRBV5-4 and TRBJ2-5; D unresolved. Deletions cut 0 bases from V and 5 bases from J, with 8 bases between. Germline-derived CDR1 and CDR2 are SGHNT and YYREEE (reference sequence). CDR3 length: 13 amino acids. The CDR3 protein is CASSLGVWETQYF. In DNA, the CDR3 is TGTGCCAGCAGCTTGGGAGTTTGGGAGACCCAGTACTTC.

This clone came up once. J is TRBJ2-7 and V is TRBV5-1; a weak D match, TRBD2 (6 bases). This CDR3 is 12 amino acids long. Germline CDR1 SGHRS, CDR2 YFSETQ. V dropped 8 bases and J dropped 7 bases, with 16 bases sitting between them. DNA of the CDR3: TGCGCCAGTACAGGAGGGACGTTTGAGCAGTACTTC. It is translated as CASTGGTFEQYF.

The chain recombines TRBV9 with TRBJ2-3; the match to TRBD1 covers 7 bases. The germline CDR1 and CDR2 sequences are SGDLS and YYNGEE. V was clipped by 0 bases and J by 0 bases; unmatched bases: 1. CDR3 length: 15 residues. Here the CDR3 reads CASSVATGSTDTQYF. Here the CDR3 DNA reads TGTGCCAGCAGCGTAGCGACAGGGAGCACAGATACGCAGTATTTT.

This chain joins TRBV6-1 and TRBJ2-3, with a possible D match to TRBD1 (8 bases). With 2 bases removed from V and 1 base from J, the gap between germline ends came to 13 bases. Germline V gene sequence: CDR1 MNHNS, CDR2 SASEGT. The CDR3 contains 16 residues. CDR3 in amino acids: CASSEREGQGTDTQYF. CDR3 DNA sequence: TGTGCCAGCAGTGAAAGGGAGGGACAGGGCACAGATACGCAGTATTTT.

The chain carries TRBV2 and TRBJ1-4; TRBD1 is a possible D gene (6 bases). The germline V and J ends were trimmed by 4 bases and 7 bases, with 13 bases remaining between them. The germline CDR1 and CDR2 sequences are SNHLY and FYNNEI. The CDR3 is 14 amino acids. CDR3 sequence (DNA): TGTGCCAGCAGTGGCCAGGGGCGCGGTGAAAAACTGTTTTTT. Its protein product is CASSGQGRGEKLFF. Full variable domain (rest looked up from reference TRBV2 and TRBJ1-4): EPEVTQTPSHQVTQMGQEVILRCVPISNHLYFYWYRQILGQKVEFLVSFYNNEISEKSEIFDDQFSVERPDGSNFTLKIRSTKLEDSAMYFCASSGQGRGEKLFFGSGTQLSVL.

This clone has a handful of counts. The chain is built from TRBV29-1 and TRBJ1-2; D not resolved. Trimming cost V 7 bases and J 8 bases, with 11 bases left between them. CDR3 length equals 10 residues. The V gene's germline CDR1 is SQVTM and CDR2 ANQGSEA. The CDR3: CSALNGGYTF. The CDR3 DNA reads as TGCAGCGCCCTAAACGGGGGCTACACCTTC. The full variable domain, with the rest looked up from reference TRBV29-1 and TRBJ1-2, is SAVISQKPSRDICQRGTSLTIQCQVDSQVTMMFWYRQQPGQSLTLIATANQGSEATYESGFVIDKFPISRPNLTFSTLTVSNMSPEDSSIYLCSALNGGYTFGSGTRLTVV.

The chain couples TRBV28 to TRBJ2-7; D unclear. Germline lookup yields CDR1 MDHEN and CDR2 SYDVKM. Between the trimmed V and J ends, which lost 4 bases and 3 bases, there was a span of 10 bases. The CDR3 loop spans 13 amino acids. CDR3 region: CASSSTPSYEQYF. The CDR3 DNA is TGTGCCAGCAGTTCTACACCTAGCTACGAGCAGTACTTC.

The chain uses TRBV7-2 and TRBJ2-5; perhaps TRBD1 as D (6 bases). Trimming shortened V by 5 bases and J by 5 bases, and 21 bases separated the two germline ends. CDR3 length: 16 residues. Looked up from germline, CDR1 is SGHTA and CDR2 is FQGNSA. CDR3 DNA sequence: TGTGCCAGCAGCACGTACAGGGTTTTGGGGCCGGAGACCCAGTACTTC. Amino acid sequence: CASSTYRVLGPETQYF.

The rearrangement uses TRBV6-6 and TRBJ2-5, with TRBD2 matching 12 bases. The trim removed 4 bases at V and 5 bases at J, leaving 2 bases unmatched. The CDR3 has 14 amino acids. In germline, CDR1 is MNHNY, CDR2 SVGAGI (reference sequence). CDR3 region: CASSSSGGAETQYF. The CDR3 DNA sequence: TGTGCCAGCAGTTCTAGCGGGGGGGCGGAGACCCAGTACTTC.

V and J are TRBV6-6 and TRBJ1-2; a possible D gene is TRBD1 (5 bases). The CDR3 runs 15 residues. V lost 8 bases to trimming and J lost 0 bases, with 16 bases between them. Germline V gene data show CDR1 as MNHNY and CDR2 as SVGAGI (reference sequence). The CDR3 DNA reads as TGTGCCAGCGGCCCCGGACAAACTCCTAACTATGGCTACACCTTC. Amino acids: CASGPGQTPNYGYTF.